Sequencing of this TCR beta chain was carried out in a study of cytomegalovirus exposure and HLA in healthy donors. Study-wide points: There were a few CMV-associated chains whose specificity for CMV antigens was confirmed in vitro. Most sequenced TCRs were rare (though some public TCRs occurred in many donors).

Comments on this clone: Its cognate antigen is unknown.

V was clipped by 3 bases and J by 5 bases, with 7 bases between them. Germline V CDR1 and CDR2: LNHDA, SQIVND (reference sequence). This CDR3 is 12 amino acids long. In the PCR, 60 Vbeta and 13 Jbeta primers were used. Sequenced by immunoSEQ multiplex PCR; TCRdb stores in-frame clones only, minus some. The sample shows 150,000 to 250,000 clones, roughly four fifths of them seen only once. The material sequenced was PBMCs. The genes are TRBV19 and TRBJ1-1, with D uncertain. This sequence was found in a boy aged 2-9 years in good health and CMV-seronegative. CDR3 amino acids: CASSIGETEAFF. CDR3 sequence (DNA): TGTGCCAGTAGTATCGGGGAAACTGAAGCTTTCTTT.